The 15 T cell receptor beta chains listed next were all sequenced from one sample in a study of T cell responses to AZD1222 COVID-19 vaccine. Profiling relied on immunoSEQ multiplex PCR, and the TCRdb table lists in-frame clones only, not all of them. The data hold roughly 99,000 clones, with about nine tenths observed a single time. The sequencing used peripheral blood, collected 28 days after the second AZD1222 dose. Every receptor here comes from an adult who received the AZD1222 COVID-19 vaccine.

This chain links TRBV5-1 with TRBJ1-4, with D unclear. The V gene's germline CDR1 is SGHRS and CDR2 YFSETQ. The CDR3 spans 16 residues. Trimming shortened V by 5 bases and J by 0 bases, and 14 bases separated the two germline ends. CDR3 amino acids: CASSSTDTSTNEKLFF. Here the CDR3 DNA reads TGCGCCAGCAGTTCGACCGACACATCAACTAATGAAAAACTGTTTTTT.

The chain is built from TRBV2 and TRBJ1-4; maybe TRBD1 (6 bases). CDR3 length: 15 amino acids. Germline values: CDR1 SNHLY, CDR2 FYNNEI. V shed 6 bases and J shed 8 bases, with 19 bases lying between them. This chain's CDR3 is CASRPGLGGEEKLFF. CDR3 bases: TGTGCCAGCAGGCCCGGTTTAGGGGGGGAGGAAAAACTGTTTTTT.

The V gene is TRBV7-9, the J gene TRBJ1-1; D unresolved. The CDR3 runs 13 residues. V shed 4 bases and J shed 2 bases, with 8 bases lying between them. The germline gives CDR1 SEHNR, CDR2 FQNEAQ (reference sequence). The CDR3 reads CASSYGSNTEAFF. The CDR3 nucleotides are TGTGCCAGCAGCTACGGGAGTAACACTGAAGCTTTCTTT. Based on the CDR3 plus reference TRBV7-9 and TRBJ1-1, the full variable domain is DTGVSQNPRHKITKRGQNVTFRCDPISEHNRLYWYRQTLGQGPEFLTYFQNEAQLEKSRLLSDRFSAERPKGSFSTLEIQRTEQGDSAMYLCASSYGSNTEAFFGQGTRLTVV.

The CDR3: CASSTRTGTGSYEQYF. CDR3 coding DNA: TGTGCCAGCAGTACACGAACCGGGACAGGGTCCTACGAGCAGTACTTC. This chain joins TRBV6-2 or TRBV6-3 and TRBJ2-7; 9 nucleotides line up with TRBD1. With V trimmed by 5 bases and J by 1 base, 9 bases remained unmatched. The germline V gene encodes CDR1 MNHEY and CDR2 SVGEGT. The length of the CDR3 is 16 residues.

This sequence joins TRBV29-1 and TRBJ1-5; possible D gene TRBD1, 6 bases. V shed 2 bases and J shed 5 bases, with 7 bases lying between them. The CDR3 has 12 residues. Germline values: CDR1 SQVTM, CDR2 ANQGSEA. CDR3 protein: CSVESGDQPQHF. As DNA, the CDR3 is TGCAGCGTTGAATCAGGGGATCAGCCCCAGCATTTT.

CDR3 loop: CASSYSNSYEQYF. In DNA, the CDR3 is TGTGCCAGCAGTTACTCTAACTCCTACGAGCAGTACTTC. This chain uses TRBV6-6 with TRBJ2-7; no definite D call. V was cut by 0 bases and J by 0 bases, with 3 bases left in between. The CDR3 is made up of 13 amino acids. Germline V gene data show CDR1 as MNHNY and CDR2 as SVGAGI (reference sequence).

In regard to this clone: No DNA is shown, since the ends of the CDR3 on it are uncertain; the CDR3 is the one TCRdb lists. The chain is built from TRBV5-4 and TRBJ2-7; the table names TRBD2, a call not compared with the DNA. Looked up from germline, CDR1 is SGHNT and CDR2 is YYREEE (reference sequence). The CDR3 region is 13 residues in length, termini included. The chain's CDR3 is CASSIDLEREQYF.

This CDR3 reads CASSSDDRGAKNIQYF. The CDR3 nucleotides are TGTGCCAGCAGTTCAGATGACAGGGGAGCCAAAAACATTCAGTACTTC. The rearrangement joins TRBV27 to TRBJ2-4; 8 nucleotides match TRBD1. With V trimmed by 4 bases and J by 0 bases, 5 bases remained unmatched. The CDR3 is 16 residues long. Germline V gene sequence: CDR1 MNHEY, CDR2 SMNVEV (reference sequence).

The count of this clone is one. As DNA, the CDR3 is TGTGCCAGTATGGACGGACAGGGGACCGGGGAGCTGTTTTTT. Translation gives CASMDGQGTGELFF. The chain recombines TRBV19 with TRBJ2-2, with TRBD1 identical over 9 bases. In germline, CDR1 is LNHDA, CDR2 SQIVND (reference sequence). The V segment lost 7 bases and the J segment 5 bases; nucleotides outside the gene matches: 5. The CDR3 runs 14 residues.

The V gene is TRBV3-1 (or the pseudogene TRBV3-2), the J gene TRBJ2-2, with 7 bases that match TRBD2. This CDR3 contains 16 residues. V trimming: 6 bases; J trimming: 0 bases; junction bases outside the gene matches: 7. Germline CDR1 is LGHDT and CDR2 is YNNKEL (reference sequence). The CDR3 DNA follows: TGTGCCAGCAGGCCCGGGACTACCACGAACACCGGGGAGCTGTTTTTT. It is translated as CASRPGTTTNTGELFF.

In its sample, this clone was seen once. The chain joins TRBV7-2 to TRBJ1-1; possible D gene TRBD1, 5 bases. Germline V gives CDR1 SGHTA, CDR2 FQGNSA. V was pared by 1 base and J by 0 bases, with 12 bases between. The CDR3 spans 16 residues. CDR3 in amino acids: CASSLGVGLMNTEAFF. The CDR3 region has the DNA TGTGCCAGCAGCTTAGGAGTGGGACTCATGAACACTGAAGCTTTCTTT.

The chain has TRBV6-2 or TRBV6-3 and TRBJ2-2; D is ambiguous. The CDR3 length is 13 residues. Germline CDR1 and CDR2: MNHEY and SVGEGT. The V gene lost 2 bases and the J gene lost 7 bases, with 8 bases spanning the gap. CDR3: CASSYEYIGELFF. Here the CDR3 DNA reads TGTGCCAGCAGTTACGAATACATCGGGGAGCTGTTTTTT.

This clone was seen once. The V and J genes are TRBV3-1 (or the pseudogene TRBV3-2) and TRBJ2-7; 9 positions agree with TRBD1. CDR3 size: 15 residues. Unmatched junction bases numbered 12, after V lost 3 bases and J lost 9 bases. CDR1 is LGHDT, CDR2 YNNKEL, per germline (reference sequence). The CDR3 sequence: CASSQALTGGYGQYF. As DNA, the CDR3 is TGTGCCAGCAGCCAGGCCCTAACAGGGGGCTATGGGCAGTACTTC.

The chain employs TRBV9 and TRBJ2-3, with a tentative D call TRBD2 (6 bases). The germline V gene has CDR1 SGDLS and CDR2 YYNGEE. There are 17 residues in the CDR3. V shed 0 bases and J shed 1 base, with 15 bases lying between them. CDR3 nucleotide sequence: TGTGCCAGCAGCGTAGAGGGAGGCGGCGGGGGCACAGATACGCAGTATTTT. Amino acids: CASSVEGGGGGTDTQYF.

The chain links TRBV5-4 to TRBJ2-7, with TRBD1 identical over 10 bases. Looked up from germline, CDR1 is SGHNT and CDR2 is YYREEE (reference sequence). The CDR3 runs 15 residues. Germline trimming cut 4 bases from V and 5 bases from J; bases unmatched to any gene: 9. The CDR3 spells CASSPERDRGNEQYF. CDR3 DNA sequence: TGTGCCAGCAGCCCGGAGAGGGACAGGGGAAACGAGCAGTACTTC.